This is a list of T cell receptor beta chains from one sample in a study of T-cell reconstitution after alpha-beta-depleted transplantation in children. TCRdb itself ran the PCR reads through MiXCR, one entry per CDR3 protein. The sample lists a few hundred thousand distinct CDR3 sequences, around a tenth occurring once. The sample in question was PBMCs, obtained before TCRalphabeta/CD19-depleted stem cell transplant. Source of these receptors: a boy in the first two years of life with acute myeloid leukemia, due to receive a stem cell transplant. CDR3s include the opening cysteine and the closing phenylalanine or tryptophan.

v_call,j_call,cdr3_aa
TRBV29-1,TRBJ2-7,CSVEEDAGHSSYEQYF
TRBV28,TRBJ2-5,CASRRPPGLAGVGETQYF
TRBV5-1,TRBJ2-7,CASSLGSGTYEQYF
TRBV18,TRBJ1-3,CASSPGRGSGNTIYF
TRBV11-2,TRBJ2-4,CASSFSGENIQYF
TRBV7-6,TRBJ2-7,CASSRDSVYEQYF
TRBV12-3/TRBV12-4,TRBJ2-7,CASSLAGAPLRQYF
TRBV4-3,TRBJ1-2,CASSPAHTRGYYGYTF
TRBV11-2,TRBJ2-7,CASSLEWGLANYEQYF
TRBV2,TRBJ2-1,CASRNQRGTNEQFF
TRBV7-9,TRBJ2-1,CASSLAQGRGLDNEQFF
TRBV2,TRBJ2-7,CASGRGADEQYF
TRBV24-1,TRBJ1-2,CATGTEDGIYGYTF
TRBV21-1,TRBJ2-7,CASSKILAGLYEQYF
TRBV11-1,TRBJ2-5,CASSSSQGYYQETQYF
TRBV10-3,TRBJ2-7,CAISRLAGALTYEQYF
TRBV6-2/TRBV6-3,TRBJ1-1,CASSYRDNTEAFF
TRBV7-2,TRBJ2-2,CASSFSGPNTGELFF
TRBV4-2,TRBJ2-7,CASSQVNPGTAYEQYF
TRBV7-9,TRBJ2-3,CASSLATGKQGRYF
TRBV4-2,TRBJ2-7,CASSQGVPGQGDYEQYF
TRBV7-2,TRBJ2-3,CASSLAPRTTQYF
TRBV29-1,TRBJ2-1,CSVDSGRDDEQFF
TRBV9,TRBJ2-4,CASSLGGGSAKNIQYF
TRBV19,TRBJ2-7,CASSKISSYEQYF
TRBV5-1,TRBJ2-5,CASILAGQYQETQYF
TRBV28,TRBJ1-1,CASSFAGMNTEAFF
TRBV11-2,TRBJ2-1,CASSSATSGGADEQFF
TRBV2,TRBJ2-3,CASSGTGDRTDTQYF
TRBV6-2/TRBV6-3,TRBJ1-5,CASSRTNPNQPQHF
TRBV7-2,TRBJ2-7,CASSRTSGRAGYEQYF
TRBV28,TRBJ2-7,CASSFRQGSQYF
TRBV12-3/TRBV12-4,TRBJ2-5,CASSSGPNRETQYF
TRBV7-2,TRBJ2-7,CASSFNRGFYEQYF
TRBV7-7,TRBJ2-7,CASSLGPAGVYEQYF
TRBV6-5,TRBJ2-7,CASTLDRGFYEQYF
TRBV7-9,TRBJ1-1,CASSLERNTEAFF
TRBV7-3,TRBJ2-1,CASSPSGTSTYNEQFF
TRBV4-2,TRBJ1-1,CASSQLNTEAFF
TRBV11-2,TRBJ2-6,CASSLVTGGLSGANVLTF
TRBV7-9,TRBJ1-4,CASSLPPSTNEKLFF
TRBV5-1,TRBJ2-5,CASSLSPLDREQETQYF
TRBV12-3/TRBV12-4,TRBJ2-5,CASSFGDRKETQYF
TRBV5-1,TRBJ1-1,CASSRQTGGDTEAFF
TRBV7-2,TRBJ2-7,CASSLPGRPSYEQYF
TRBV28,TRBJ1-2,CASTSRRGPRYGYTF
TRBV28,TRBJ2-2,CASSLLAGGPIGELFF
TRBV12-3/TRBV12-4,TRBJ2-7,CASSLLFMEQYF
TRBV27,TRBJ1-4,CASSRNRGLEKLFF